This T cell receptor (beta chain) was retrieved from a study of shared clonotypes between healthy human individuals. Study conclusions and caveats: Generally, estimated richness proved larger in naive subsets than it did in memory subsets.

The CDR3 consists of 14 residues. V lost 8 bases and J lost 0, with 11 bases in between. The germline V gene has CDR1 SGHDN and CDR2 FVKESK. The protocol was immunoSEQ multiplex PCR, while the TCRdb copy is restricted to in-frame clones and leaves out a portion. The sample has 2 million to 3 million clones; over 85% are singletons. Concerning this clone: Its antigen is not identified.

The receptor was derived from a man aged 18 to 35 in good health. Some clones in this sample may be carry-over from other donors' samples. V and J are TRBV14 and TRBJ1-3, with D tentatively TRBD1 (5 bases). Sequencing input: naive CD4+ T cells from PBMCs. The subset here: CD45RA+ positively selected. The CDR3 coding sequence is TGTGCCAGCTCGGGGCCTAGCTCTGGAAACACCATATATTTT. Translation gives CASSGPSSGNTIYF. The full variable domain, with the rest looked up from reference TRBV14 and TRBJ1-3, is EAGVTQFPSHSVIEKGQTVTLRCDPISGHDNLYWYRRVMGKEIKFLLHFVKESKQDESGMPNNRFLAERTGGTYSTLKVQPAELEDSGVYFCASSGPSSGNTIYFGEGSWLTVV.